One sample yielded the 6 T cell receptor beta chains listed below, sequenced in a study of graft-versus-host responses after intestinal transplantation (dated by TCRdb to the early 2020s). The library was made by the immunoSEQ multiplex PCR assay. This is the immuneACCESS table as TCRdb keeps it, with only in-frame sequences that have V and J called. A part of the clones is gone; compared with another copy, unresolved V genes explain less than half, and the rest is unexplained. The sample table contains just over 15,000 clones; only one count was recorded for more than 75% of them. 6% to 8.5% of the sample goes to the ten largest clones. The input for sequencing was bone marrow, taken just over 120 days after intestinal transplantation. The receptors come from a human patient who received an intestinal transplant, so some T cells may come from the graft donor.

The chain employs TRBV19 and TRBJ1-1, with D maybe TRBD1 (6 bases). The V and J ends lost 7 bases and 7 bases respectively, with 16 bases between them. The CDR3 is 13 amino acids. The germline V gene encodes CDR1 LNHDA and CDR2 SQIVND (reference sequence). The CDR3 sequence is CASTIGGGGEAFF. The CDR3, as DNA: TGTGCCAGTACCATAGGGGGGGGCGGTGAAGCTTTCTTT.

The chain employs TRBV19 and TRBJ2-3, with D unresolved. The germline V and J ends were trimmed by 6 bases and 3 bases, with 10 bases remaining between them. The V gene's germline CDR1 is LNHDA and CDR2 SQIVND (reference sequence). The length of the CDR3 is 13 residues. CDR3 nucleotides: TGTGCCAGTAGCCGCCGGCAGACAGATACGCAGTATTTT. Translated, it gives CASSRRQTDTQYF.

The rearrangement uses TRBV7-6 and TRBJ2-5; 7 nucleotides agree with TRBD1. The CDR3 extends over 15 amino acids. The V segment lost 5 bases and the J segment 3 bases; nucleotides outside the gene matches: 9. Germline CDR1 and CDR2: SGHVS and FNYEAQ. The CDR3: CASSHRGLTEETQYF. CDR3 sequence (DNA): TGTGCCAGCAGCCACAGGGGCCTGACCGAAGAGACCCAGTACTTC.

The chain combines TRBV15 with TRBJ1-2; D is perhaps TRBD1 (5 bases). The CDR3 has 18 residues. V lost 5 bases and J lost 2, with 24 bases in between. Germline V gene data show CDR1 as LNHNV and CDR2 as YYDKDF (reference sequence). In DNA, the CDR3 is TGTGCCACCAGCGGATCCCGCACCGTGGGCAGGGCAAACTATGGCTACACCTTC. It is translated as CATSGSRTVGRANYGYTF.

The rearrangement joins TRBV4-2 to TRBJ2-3; no clear D. The CDR3 runs to 14 residues. The V end was cut by 7 bases, the J end by 5 bases, with 16 bases between. CDR1 and CDR2 (germline): LGHNA, YNFKEQ. The CDR3 sequence: CASKPSVRVDTQYF. CDR3 coding DNA: TGTGCCAGCAAGCCCAGCGTTCGGGTAGATACGCAGTATTTT.

The gene calls are TRBV6-1 and TRBJ2-1; D ambiguous. The germline CDR1 and CDR2 sequences are MNHNS and SASEGT. CDR3 length: 15 residues. Trimming stripped 1 base from V and 0 bases from J, with 7 bases between. This CDR3 is CASSEGVGSYNEQFF. CDR3 nucleotide sequence: TGTGCCAGCAGTGAAGGGGTGGGCTCCTACAATGAGCAGTTCTTC.